Sequencing of this TCR beta chain was carried out in a study of cytomegalovirus exposure and HLA in healthy donors. The V end lost 5 bases, the J end lost 3 bases, and 8 bases lay between the germline ends. CDR3 length: 13 amino acids. The germline CDR1 and CDR2 sequences are SGHNT and YENEEA. Amplification used 60 Vbeta primers and 13 Jbeta primers. Data came from immunoSEQ multiplex PCR; TCRdb stores just in-frame clones and leaves some out. The sample gives over 55,000 clones, about 90% of which show up once; around 1.5% is in the top ten. The chain links TRBV11-3 to TRBJ2-1, with unresolved D. This clonotype was obtained from a man between 18 and 35 years old in good health and CMV-seronegative. Sequencing used PBMCs. The CDR3 reads CASSPEDYNEQFF. CDR3 nucleotide sequence: TGTGCCAGCAGCCCCGAGGACTACAATGAGCAGTTCTTC.